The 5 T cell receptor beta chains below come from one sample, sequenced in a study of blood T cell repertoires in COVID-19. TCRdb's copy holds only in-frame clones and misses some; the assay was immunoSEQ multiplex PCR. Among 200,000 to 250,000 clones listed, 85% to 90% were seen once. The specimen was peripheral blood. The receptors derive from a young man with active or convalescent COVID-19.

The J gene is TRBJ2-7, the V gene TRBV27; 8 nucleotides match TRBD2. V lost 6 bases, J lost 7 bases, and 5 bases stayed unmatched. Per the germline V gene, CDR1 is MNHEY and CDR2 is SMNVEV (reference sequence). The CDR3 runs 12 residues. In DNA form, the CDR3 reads TGTGCCAGCAGGAGAGGGACTAGGGAGCAGTACTTC. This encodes CASRRGTREQYF.

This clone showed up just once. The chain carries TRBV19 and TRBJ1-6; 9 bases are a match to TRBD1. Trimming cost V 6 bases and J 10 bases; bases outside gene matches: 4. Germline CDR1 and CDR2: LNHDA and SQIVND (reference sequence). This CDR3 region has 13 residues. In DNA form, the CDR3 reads TGTGCCAGTAGCAACGACAGGGGGTCACCCCTCCACTTT. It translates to CASSNDRGSPLHF.

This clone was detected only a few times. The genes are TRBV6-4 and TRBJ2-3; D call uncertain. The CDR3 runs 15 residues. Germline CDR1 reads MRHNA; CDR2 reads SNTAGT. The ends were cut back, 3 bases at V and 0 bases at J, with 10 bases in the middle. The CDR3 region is CASSELASSTDTQYF. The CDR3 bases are TGTGCCAGCAGTGAATTAGCTTCTAGCACAGATACGCAGTATTTT.

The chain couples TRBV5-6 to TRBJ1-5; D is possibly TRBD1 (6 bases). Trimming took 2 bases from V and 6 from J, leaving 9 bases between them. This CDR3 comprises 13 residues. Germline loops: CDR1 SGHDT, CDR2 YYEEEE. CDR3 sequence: CASSLDRSQPQHF. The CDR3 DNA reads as TGTGCCAGCAGCTTAGACAGGAGTCAGCCCCAGCATTTT.

The CDR3 nucleotides read TGTGCCAGCAGGGGGACAGGGGAGGAGCATGAGCAGTTCTTC. It codes for CASRGTGEEHEQFF. The chain has TRBV25-1 and TRBJ2-1, with 10 bases matching TRBD1. Germline assignment: CDR1 MGHDK and CDR2 SYGVNS. The ends lost 6 bases at V and 8 bases at J; junction bases unmatched: 7. This CDR3 region has 14 residues.